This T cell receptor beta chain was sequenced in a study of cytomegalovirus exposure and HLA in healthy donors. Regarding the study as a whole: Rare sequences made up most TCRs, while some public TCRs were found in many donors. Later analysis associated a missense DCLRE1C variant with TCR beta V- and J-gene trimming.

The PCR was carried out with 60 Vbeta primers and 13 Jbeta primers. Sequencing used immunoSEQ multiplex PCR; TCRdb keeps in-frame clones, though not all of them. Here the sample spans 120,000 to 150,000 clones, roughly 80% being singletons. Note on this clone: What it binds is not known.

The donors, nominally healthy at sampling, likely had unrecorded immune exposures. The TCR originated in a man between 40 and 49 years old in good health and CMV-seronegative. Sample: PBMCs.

Written as DNA, the CDR3 is TGTGCCAGCAGCTCGACTAGCGGGGGCCGCACAGATACGCAGTATTTT. It yields the protein CASSSTSGGRTDTQYF. The chain joins TRBV7-9 to TRBJ2-3; 12 nucleotides agree with TRBD2. There are 16 residues in the CDR3. From germline, CDR1 is SEHNR and CDR2 FQNEAQ (reference sequence). The junction had 3 bases not matched to a gene; V was cut back by 4 bases and J by 1 base.